This entry lists 19 T cell receptor beta chains sequenced from one sample in a study of spatial heterogeneity in lung cancer. Study conclusions and caveats: Within tumors, counts of expanded alpha and beta TCRs tracked tumor mutation counts.

TCRdb re-called the 5' RACE reads with MiXCR, one entry per CDR3 protein. The sample lists approximately 6,800 distinct CDR3 sequences; 13% to 15% were seen once. The time point here: sample taken at primary tumor resection. These receptors have no known antigen. The sample was lung tumor tissue, taken at surgery. All receptors come from a male donor with early-stage non-small cell lung cancer.

This clonotype was observed at least ten times. This beta chain is an off-target read within a library intended for alpha chains, so its frequency means little. The V gene is TRBV27, the J gene TRBJ2-6; 10 bases line up with TRBD1. The germline CDR1 and CDR2 sequences are MNHEY and SMNVEV (reference sequence). There are 19 residues in the CDR3. The V segment lost 0 bases and the J segment 0 bases; nucleotides outside the gene matches: 5. The CDR3 spells CASSLSTGGYLSGANVLTF. Written as DNA, the CDR3 is TGTGCCAGCAGTTTATCGACAGGGGGCTACCTCTCTGGGGCCAACGTCCTGACTTTC.

A few counts support this clonotype. Because the library targeted alpha chains, this beta chain is an off-target read whose size means little. The V gene is TRBV2, the J gene TRBJ2-3, with unresolved D. In germline, CDR1 is SNHLY, CDR2 FYNNEI. This CDR3 spans 14 amino acids. Deletions cut 3 bases from V and 6 bases from J, with 13 bases between. In DNA form, the CDR3 reads TGTGCCAGCAGTGAGGCGTCGGTTGAGGATACGCAGTATTTT. Amino acid sequence: CASSEASVEDTQYF. The full variable domain, in which reference TRBV2 and TRBJ2-3 provide the parts outside the CDR3, is EPEVTQTPSHQVTQMGQEVILRCVPISNHLYFYWYRQILGQKVEFLVSFYNNEISEKSEIFDDQFSVERPDGSNFTLKIRSTKLEDSAMYFCASSEASVEDTQYFGPGTRLTVL.

This clonotype is labeled medium-sized. This beta chain is an unintended read in a library built for alpha chains; its size means little. The V and J genes are TRBV24-1 and TRBJ1-2, with TRBD1 as a possible D gene (5 bases). With 3 bases removed from V and 8 bases from J, the gap between germline ends came to 15 bases. In germline, CDR1 is KGHDR, CDR2 SFDVKD. The CDR3 is 14 amino acids. The chain's CDR3 is CATSDATALGGYTF. The CDR3 DNA follows: TGTGCCACCAGTGATGCGACAGCTCTTGGGGGCTACACCTTC.

With regard to this clonotype: This beta chain is a stray read from a library made for alpha chains; its abundance is not meaningful. The chain recombines TRBV12-3 or TRBV12-4 with TRBJ2-3; D gene unclear. Trimming took off 3 bases at V and 4 bases at J, with 11 bases between the two ends. The CDR3 is 14 residues long. CDR3 coding DNA: TGTGCCAGCAGTTTGATTGGGAAGGCAGATACGCAGTATTTT. This sequence encodes CASSLIGKADTQYF.

At least ten counts were recorded for this clonotype. The size of this beta chain means little, since it is a stray read in a library made for alpha chains. The chain is built from TRBV15 and TRBJ1-3, with D unresolved. The germline V gene has CDR1 LNHNV and CDR2 YYDKDF (reference sequence). This CDR3 comprises 15 residues. Deletions cut 2 bases from V and 0 bases from J, with 8 bases between. In nucleotides, the CDR3 is TGTGCCACCAGCAGAAAGGAGAGCTCTGGAAACACCATATATTTT. Its protein product is CATSRKESSGNTIYF.

This clonotype was observed at least ten times. This beta chain is an unintended read in a library built for alpha chains; its size means little. The genes are TRBV10-3 and TRBJ2-3; D unclear. Germline V gives CDR1 ENHRY, CDR2 SYGVKD. V was trimmed by 6 bases and J by 1 base, leaving 11 bases between them. This CDR3 contains 14 residues. The CDR3 DNA reads as TGTGCCATCAGCCCGGTTGGGGGCACAGATACGCAGTATTTT. Translated, it gives CAISPVGGTDTQYF.

By share, this clonotype ranks as medium-sized. Little can be read into the size of this beta chain, an off-target read in a library designed for alpha chains. The V call is TRBV30, the J call TRBJ1-1, with D unresolved. CDR3 length equals 13 residues. Germline V gives CDR1 GTSNPN, CDR2 SVGIG (reference sequence). The V and J ends lost 2 bases and 7 bases respectively, with 14 bases between them. The CDR3 loop reads CAWSKQLLSEAFF. The CDR3 DNA is TGTGCCTGGAGTAAACAACTGCTGAGTGAAGCTTTCTTT.

This clonotype counts as medium-sized. This beta chain is an off-target read within a library intended for alpha chains, so its frequency means little. The chain joins TRBV29-1 to TRBJ1-4, with a tentative D call TRBD1 (6 bases). V was shortened by 6 bases and J by 10 bases, with 15 bases between the two germline ends. The CDR3 contains 12 residues. CDR1 is SQVTM and CDR2 is ANQGSEA in the germline V gene. Here the CDR3 DNA reads TGCAGCGTCCCGGACAGATCGGGAAAACTGTTTTTT. It yields the protein CSVPDRSGKLFF.

The sample holds many counts of this clonotype. A library prepared for alpha chains yielded this beta chain as an off-target read; its size is of little meaning. This chain links TRBV7-9 with TRBJ1-1, with 7 positions matching TRBD1. Germline values: CDR1 SEHNR, CDR2 FQNEAQ (reference sequence). Trimming at V came to 3 bases and at J to 5 bases, leaving 12 bases not matched to a gene. The CDR3 covers 16 residues. In DNA form, the CDR3 reads TGTGCCAGCAGCTTGCACAACAGGGGCTCGAGGACTGAAGCTTTCTTT. This sequence encodes CASSLHNRGSRTEAFF. The variable domain in full, completed from reference TRBV7-9 and TRBJ1-1, reads DTGVSQNPRHKITKRGQNVTFRCDPISEHNRLYWYRQTLGQGPEFLTYFQNEAQLEKSRLLSDRFSAERPKGSFSTLEIQRTEQGDSAMYLCASSLHNRGSRTEAFFGQGTRLTVV.

A word on this clonotype: Since it is a stray read in a library aimed at alpha chains, this beta chain has a size that is not meaningful. The chain links TRBV5-1 to TRBJ2-7; the D gene is possibly TRBD1 (6 bases). Between the trimmed V and J ends, which lost 2 bases and 5 bases, there was a span of 14 bases. Germline loops: CDR1 SGHRS, CDR2 YFSETQ. The CDR3 extends over 14 amino acids. DNA of the CDR3: TGCGCCAGCAGCTTCGCAGGGGCACAGAACGAGCAGTACTTC. It translates to CASSFAGAQNEQYF.

This clonotype is termed medium-sized. The library was designed around alpha chains, so this beta chain is a stray read whose abundance carries little weight. The CDR3 spells CAQKEVLSTDTQYF. CDR3 coding DNA: TGTGCCCAGAAAGAAGTGCTGAGCACAGATACGCAGTATTTT. The chain is built from TRBV2 and TRBJ2-3; D gene uncertain. In germline, CDR1 is SNHLY, CDR2 FYNNEI. The CDR3 length is 14 residues. Trimming cost V 11 bases and J 0 bases, with 15 bases left between them.

This clonotype came up a few times. This beta chain is off target for a library built for alpha chains, so its abundance means little. The V and J genes are TRBV6-5 and TRBJ1-6, with 8 bases identical to TRBD1. J was trimmed by 7 bases and V by 2 bases; bases with no gene match: 1. This CDR3 comprises 14 residues. Germline V lookup: CDR1 MNHEY, CDR2 SVGAGI. This chain's CDR3 is CASSYGQGNSPLHF. The CDR3 DNA reads TGTGCCAGCAGTTACGGACAGGGCAATTCACCCCTCCACTTT.

A word on this clonotype: This beta chain lies outside the target of a library built for alpha chains; its clone size means little. V is TRBV30 and J is TRBJ1-6, with a tentative D call TRBD1 (6 bases). CDR1 GTSNPN and CDR2 SVGIG come from the germline V gene (reference sequence). CDR3 length equals 12 residues. V gave up 2 bases and J gave up 10 bases, with 9 bases separating them. CDR3 amino acids: CAWSTGGSPLHF. CDR3 nucleotide sequence: TGTGCCTGGAGTACGGGGGGCTCACCCCTCCACTTT.

This clonotype is deemed medium-sized (0.01 to 0.1%). This beta chain appears as a stray read in a library generated for alpha chains; its size is not informative. The chain employs TRBV4-3 and TRBJ2-1; D unclear. This CDR3 region has 15 residues. Between the trimmed V and J ends, which lost 0 bases and 4 bases, there was a span of 10 bases. The germline V gene encodes CDR1 LGHNA and CDR2 YSLEER. This CDR3 reads CASSQDGNRYNEQFF. CDR3 in DNA: TGCGCCAGCAGCCAAGACGGTAACAGATACAATGAGCAGTTCTTC.

As concerns this clonotype: A library made for alpha chains picked up this beta chain off target, so its size means little. V and J are TRBV7-2 and TRBJ2-3, with D unresolved. This CDR3 has 15 amino acids. Trimming took off 5 bases at V and 5 bases at J, with 17 bases between the two ends. Germline V CDR1 and CDR2: SGHTA, FQGNSA. DNA of the CDR3: TGTGCCAGCAGCCCATTTACCCTAAACGTAGATACGCAGTATTTT. Its translation is CASSPFTLNVDTQYF.

The table lists this clonotype with many counts. Because this beta chain is a stray read in a library intended to capture alpha chains, its abundance should not be given much weight. This rearrangement joins TRBV5-1 to TRBJ2-1; D gene unclear. This CDR3 region has 15 residues. Trimming pared 0 bases from V and 0 bases from J, leaving 7 bases between. Germline loops: CDR1 SGHRS, CDR2 YFSETQ. CDR3 loop: CASSLGASSYNEQFF. The CDR3 nucleotides read TGCGCCAGCAGCTTGGGAGCTAGCTCCTACAATGAGCAGTTCTTC.

There are a few counts of this clonotype. A library made for alpha chains picked up this beta chain off target, so its size means little. The chain couples TRBV5-1 to TRBJ2-1; either TRBD1 or TRBD2 may supply D (5 bases each). Germline V gives CDR1 SGHRS, CDR2 YFSETQ. This CDR3 is built from 14 residues. Trimming pared 4 bases from V and 4 bases from J, leaving 12 bases between. CDR3 in amino acids: CASSPGTGYNEQFF. CDR3 DNA sequence: TGCGCCAGCAGCCCGGGGACGGGGTACAATGAGCAGTTCTTC.

At least ten counts were recorded for this clonotype. Because the library targeted alpha chains, this beta chain is an off-target read whose size means little. The gene calls are TRBV5-6 and TRBJ1-1, with 7 positions matching TRBD1. From germline, CDR1 is SGHDT and CDR2 YYEEEE. The CDR3 loop spans 14 amino acids. Trimming removed 5 bases from V and 3 bases from J; junction bases left unmatched: 7. The CDR3 loop is CASSSDRPYTEAFF. The CDR3 nucleotides are TGTGCCAGCAGTTCGGACAGGCCTTACACTGAAGCTTTCTTT.

Only a few counts were recorded for this clonotype. For a library built for alpha chains, this beta chain is a stray read; little rests on its size. The chain recombines TRBV27 with TRBJ2-7; D is perhaps TRBD1 or TRBD2 (7 bases each). V was pared by 5 bases and J by 4 bases, with 24 bases between. Germline V gene data show CDR1 as MNHEY and CDR2 as SMNVEV (reference sequence). The CDR3 runs 17 residues. The CDR3 sequence: CASSPWEGAVSGYEQYF. CDR3 DNA sequence: TGTGCCAGCAGTCCCTGGGAGGGGGCCGTATCAGGATACGAGCAGTACTTC.